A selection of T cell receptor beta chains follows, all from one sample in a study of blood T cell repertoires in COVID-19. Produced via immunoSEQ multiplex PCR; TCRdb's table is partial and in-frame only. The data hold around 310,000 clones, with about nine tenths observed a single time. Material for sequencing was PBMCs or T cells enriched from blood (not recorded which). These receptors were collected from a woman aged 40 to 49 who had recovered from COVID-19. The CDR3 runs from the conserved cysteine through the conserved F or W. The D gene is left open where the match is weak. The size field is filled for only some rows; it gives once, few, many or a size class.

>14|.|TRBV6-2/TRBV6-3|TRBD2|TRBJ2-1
CASSYSGGSNEQFF
TGTGCCAGCAGTTACTCGGGCGGGAGTAATGAGCAGTTCTTC
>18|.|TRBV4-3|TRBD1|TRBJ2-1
CASSQGQVDRGTYNEQFF
TGCGCCAGCAGCCAAGGCCAAGTCGACAGGGGAACCTACAATGAGCAGTTCTTC
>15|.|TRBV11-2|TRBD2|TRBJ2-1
CASSLAGGSYNEQFF
TGTGCCAGCAGCTTAGCGGGGGGTTCCTACAATGAGCAGTTCTTC
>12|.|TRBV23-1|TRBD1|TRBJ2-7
CANRDRTYEQYF
TGCGCCAACCGGGACAGAACCTACGAGCAGTACTTC
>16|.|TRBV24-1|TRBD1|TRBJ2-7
CATSLAPTGTAYEQYF
TGTGCCACCAGTCTAGCCCCGACAGGGACCGCCTACGAGCAGTACTTC
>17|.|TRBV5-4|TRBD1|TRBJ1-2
CASSPSLPGGGNYGYTF
TGTGCCAGCAGCCCAAGTCTGCCAGGGGGAGGTAACTATGGCTACACCTTC
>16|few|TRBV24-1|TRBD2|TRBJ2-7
CATSDSGLAGVVEQYF
TGTGCCACCAGTGATTCCGGACTAGCGGGAGTGGTCGAGCAGTACTTC
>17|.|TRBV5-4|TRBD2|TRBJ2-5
CASSLEDSGGSKETQYF
TGTGCCAGCAGCTTGGAGGATAGCGGGGGGAGTAAGGAGACCCAGTACTTC
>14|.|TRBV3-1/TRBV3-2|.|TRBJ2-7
CASSPGHSSYEQYF
TGTGCCAGCAGCCCGGGACACTCTTCCTACGAGCAGTACTTC
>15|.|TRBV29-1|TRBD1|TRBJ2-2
CSVAFPTGLTGELFF
TGCAGCGTTGCCTTCCCGACAGGGCTCACCGGGGAGCTGTTTTTT
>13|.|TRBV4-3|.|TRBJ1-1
CASSQGLGAEAFF
TGCGCCAGCAGCCAGGGTCTAGGCGCTGAAGCTTTCTTT
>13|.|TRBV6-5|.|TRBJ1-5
CASRVDRRQPQHF
TGTGCCAGCAGGGTCGACAGGAGACAGCCCCAGCATTTT
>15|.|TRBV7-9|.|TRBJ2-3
CASLLEAYSLDTQYF
TGTGCCAGCCTTTTAGAGGCCTATTCTTTGGATACGCAGTATTTT
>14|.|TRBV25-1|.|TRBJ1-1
CASSAQGRGTEAFF
TGTGCCAGCAGCGCGCAGGGGAGGGGCACTGAAGCTTTCTTT
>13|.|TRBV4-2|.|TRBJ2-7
CASSQEEGDEQYF
TGTGCCAGCAGCCAAGAAGAGGGAGATGAGCAGTACTTC
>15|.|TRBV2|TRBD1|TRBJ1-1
CASSRTSDRATEAFF
TGTGCCAGCAGTCGCACATCGGACAGGGCCACTGAAGCTTTCTTT
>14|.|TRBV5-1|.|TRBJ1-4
CASRAGTLNEKLFF
TGCGCCAGCAGAGCGGGGACTCTCAATGAAAAACTGTTTTTT
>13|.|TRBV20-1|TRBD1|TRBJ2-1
CSASSDRGNEQFF
TGCAGTGCTAGTTCCGACAGGGGCAATGAGCAGTTCTTC